The clone carrying this T cell receptor beta chain was observed many times. Its specificity is not known. The data derive from a study of molecular identifiers for immune sequencing clone quantification. Findings and limits, study-wide: Sharing of a barcode by identical TCR molecules could cause highly expanded clone sizes to be underestimated.

Previously published methods and listed TCR primers were used for the bulk TCR libraries. One entry per CDR3 protein, called by TCRdb with MiXCR from the PCR reads. The sample includes 550,000 to 750,000 distinct CDR3 sequences, roughly 21% seen only once; the top ten take roughly 0.83%. Germline trimming cut 4 bases from V and 2 bases from J; bases unmatched to any gene: 6. The CDR3 covers 15 residues. Per the germline V gene, CDR1 is SGHDN and CDR2 is FVKESK. V and J are TRBV14 and TRBJ2-7, with 9 bases matching TRBD1. The TCR was taken from a human donor in good health. Some libraries in this study had Jurkat cell RNA spiked in. Sequenced: naive CD8+ T cells from blood, with Jurkat cell RNA spiked in. Noted subset: FACS-sorted CD8+CD4-CCR7+CD45RA+ naive T cells. In nucleotides, the CDR3 is TGTGCCAGCAGCCCGGGGACAGGGACTACCTACGAGCAGTACTTC. It encodes CASSPGTGTTYEQYF.